This TCR beta chain was observed in a study of blood T cell repertoires in COVID-19. Assay used: immunoSEQ multiplex PCR; TCRdb lists only in-frame clones, some missing. This table holds about 280,000 clones, roughly 85% found once. The CDR3 is 13 amino acids. CDR1 and CDR2 (germline): SGHDT, YYEEEE. Trimming took 5 bases from V and 7 from J; bases not matched to a gene: 5. Source material: peripheral blood. The chain is built from TRBV5-6 and TRBJ2-2; 7 bases align to TRBD1. The sequence derives from a human donor in a cohort sampled during active COVID-19. The CDR3 spells CASSRQGVGELFF. CDR3 DNA: TGTGCCAGCAGTCGACAGGGAGTCGGGGAGCTGTTTTTT.